The T cell receptor beta chain described here comes from a study of neurological immune-mediated disorders. Documented time point: technical triplicate 2. The T cells used for sorted libraries numbered about a million, either CD4+ or CD8+. Points from the study as a whole: HTLV-1-associated myelopathy had the most TCR clonal expansion, while multiple sclerosis had the least, a level that fell below healthy controls. Private repertoires in all groups were suggested by the finding that expanded clones across subjects shared no CDR3 amino acid sequences.

The cDNA was synthesized by means of template-switch 5'RACE, which was carried out with 10-nucleotide random UMIs. TCRdb used MiXCR to reprocess the 5' RACE reads, holding one entry per CDR3 protein. This table has under 35,000 distinct CDR3 sequences, about an eighth appearing once. Ten or more counts support this clonotype. Its antigen is still unknown. The CDR3 has 14 residues. CDR1 DFQATT and CDR2 SNEGSKA come from the germline V gene (reference sequence). V shed 5 bases and J 6 bases; nucleotides not matched to a gene: 7. Sequencing used CD4+ T cells from blood. The chain is built from TRBV20-1 and TRBJ2-7; 13 bases match TRBD2. This clonotype originated in a female donor with HTLV-1-associated myelopathy (HAM/TSP). The CDR3 loop reads CSASQGLAGFEQYF. The CDR3 bases are TGCAGTGCTTCTCAGGGACTAGCGGGATTCGAGCAGTACTTC.